This is a list of T cell receptor gamma chains from one sample in a study of gammadelta T cells in human blood. TCRdb repeated clone calling on the RT-PCR reads with CATT. The repertoire holds under 400 gamma-chain clones, more than 10% seen once, with 25% to 35% in the top ten. The sequenced material came from Vgamma9Vdelta2 gamma-delta T cells from cord blood. The receptors shown here come from a newborn. CDR3s include the opening cysteine and the closing phenylalanine or tryptophan.

J gene: TRGJP; V gene: TRGV9; CDR3 protein: CALWDSPWSLGKKIKVF
J gene: TRGJP1; V gene: TRGV10; CDR3 protein: CAAWDHTTGWFKIF
J gene: TRGJP; V gene: TRGV9; CDR3 protein: CALWEVHRELGKKIKVF
J gene: TRGJ1/TRGJ2; V gene: TRGV9; CDR3 protein: CASWGYYKKLF
J gene: TRGJP1; V gene: TRGV4; CDR3 protein: CATWDGRSWFKIF
J gene: TRGJP; V gene: TRGV9; CDR3 protein: CALWESQELGKKIKVF
J gene: TRGJP1; V gene: TRGV10; CDR3 protein: CAAPGGGTGWFKIF
J gene: TRGJ1/TRGJ2; V gene: TRGV9; CDR3 protein: CALWEVGNYYKKLF
J gene: TRGJP; V gene: TRGV9; CDR3 protein: CALWEVRLGKKIKVF
J gene: TRGJP; V gene: TRGV9; CDR3 protein: CALWEAPQQELGKKIKVF
J gene: TRGJP; V gene: TRGV9; CDR3 protein: CALWEVMGELGKKIKVF
J gene: TRGJP; V gene: TRGV9; CDR3 protein: CALWEVNEELGKKIKVF
J gene: TRGJP1; V gene: TRGV9; CDR3 protein: CALWDTTGWFKIF
J gene: TRGJP; V gene: TRGV9; CDR3 protein: CALWEVLELGKKIKVF
J gene: TRGJP; V gene: TRGV9; CDR3 protein: CALWGLQELGKKIKVF
J gene: TRGJP; V gene: TRGV9; CDR3 protein: CALWEFERQELGKKIKVF
J gene: TRGJ1/TRGJ2; V gene: TRGV9; CDR3 protein: CALWETSYKKLF
J gene: TRGJP1; V gene: TRGV4; CDR3 protein: CATWDSWFKIF
J gene: TRGJP1; V gene: TRGV3; CDR3 protein: CATWDSWFKIF
J gene: TRGJP; V gene: TRGV9; CDR3 protein: CALWDIELGKKIKVF
J gene: TRGJP1; V gene: TRGV9; CDR3 protein: CALWGYTTGWFKIF
J gene: TRGJP2; V gene: TRGV8; CDR3 protein: CATWASDWIKTF